This passage covers 19 T cell receptor beta chains from one sample sequenced in a study of cytomegalovirus exposure and HLA in healthy donors. 13 Jbeta primers and 60 Vbeta primers were used for the PCR. Clones were sequenced by immunoSEQ multiplex PCR, and TCRdb holds only the in-frame ones, with some missing. The repertoire holds 140,000 or so clones, with roughly 80% as singletons. The source material was PBMCs. The receptor set was obtained from a woman in her 40s in good health and CMV-seropositive.

This chain joins TRBV10-3 and TRBJ2-2, with D tentatively TRBD1 (5 bases). Germline V gives CDR1 ENHRY, CDR2 SYGVKD. The CDR3 loop spans 13 amino acids. The V gene lost 4 bases and the J gene lost 5 bases, with 8 bases spanning the gap. The CDR3 protein is CAISVGATGELFF. For the CDR3, the DNA is TGTGCCATCAGTGTTGGGGCAACCGGGGAGCTGTTTTTT.

In this sample, this clone turned up a few times. The rearrangement uses TRBV2 and TRBJ2-2; perhaps TRBD2 as D (6 bases). Trimming left V 6 bases short and J 8 bases short, with 13 bases between. The germline gives CDR1 SNHLY, CDR2 FYNNEI. The CDR3 covers 13 residues. The CDR3 DNA reads as TGTGCCAGCAGCCTCGGGGGTTCAGGGGAGCTGTTTTTT. Protein product: CASSLGGSGELFF. Full variable domain (rest looked up from reference TRBV2 and TRBJ2-2): EPEVTQTPSHQVTQMGQEVILRCVPISNHLYFYWYRQILGQKVEFLVSFYNNEISEKSEIFDDQFSVERPDGSNFTLKIRSTKLEDSAMYFCASSLGGSGELFFGEGSRLTVL.

V usage is TRBV6-1 and J usage is TRBJ2-7; TRBD2 matches 13 bases. CDR1 is MNHNS and CDR2 is SASEGT in the germline V gene. V lost 7 bases to trimming and J lost 6 bases; unmatched junction nucleotides: 6. The CDR3 is 14 amino acids. CDR3 nucleotide sequence: TGTGCCAGCACTACGAGACTAGCGGGGGGCGAGCAGTACTTC. This gives the protein CASTTRLAGGEQYF.

This clone occurred a few times. The chain combines TRBV5-4 with TRBJ1-1; D not resolved. CDR1 is SGHNT and CDR2 is YYREEE in the germline V gene (reference sequence). This CDR3 has 14 residues. V was pared by 4 bases and J by 5 bases, with 15 bases between. The CDR3 protein is CASSPTAGRTEAFF. As DNA, the CDR3 is TGTGCCAGCAGCCCGACCGCGGGAAGGACTGAAGCTTTCTTT.

The chain links TRBV6-5 to TRBJ2-2, with D unclear. The CDR3 runs 16 residues. Germline loops: CDR1 MNHEY, CDR2 SVGAGI. The germline V and J ends were trimmed by 1 base and 0 bases, with 9 bases remaining between them. The DNA of the CDR3 is TGTGCCAGCAGTTACTTTACAGTACCGAACACCGGGGAGCTGTTTTTT. It yields the protein CASSYFTVPNTGELFF.

This clone showed up just a few times. The chain couples TRBV29-1 to TRBJ2-1; 9 bases map to TRBD2. Losses at the gene ends were 8 bases for V and 4 bases for J; bases not matched to a gene: 12. Looked up from germline, CDR1 is SQVTM and CDR2 is ANQGSEA. The CDR3 is 15 amino acids. Written as DNA, the CDR3 is TGCAGCTCCCCAGCCCCTAGCGGGAAGTACAATGAGCAGTTCTTC. Protein: CSSPAPSGKYNEQFF.

The chain joins TRBV7-2 to TRBJ2-3; no clear D. Germline assignment: CDR1 SGHTA and CDR2 FQGNSA. This CDR3 has 14 amino acids. V lost 6 bases to trimming and J lost 0 bases, with 10 bases between them. The CDR3 loop is CASRVRASTDTQYF. Written as DNA, the CDR3 is TGTGCCAGCAGAGTTAGAGCTAGCACAGATACGCAGTATTTT.

The chain links TRBV4-2 to TRBJ2-1; the match to TRBD2 covers 9 bases. V lost 3 bases, J lost 7 bases, and 10 bases stayed unmatched. This CDR3 is built from 16 residues. The germline gives CDR1 LGHNA, CDR2 YNFKEQ. This chain's CDR3 is CASSQEGAGGENEQFF. The CDR3 region has the DNA TGTGCCAGCAGCCAGGAAGGGGCGGGAGGGGAAAATGAGCAGTTCTTC.

J is TRBJ2-7 and V is TRBV27, with 7 bases fitting TRBD2. Germline CDR1 is MNHEY and CDR2 is SMNVEV (reference sequence). The CDR3 extends over 14 amino acids. Trimming took 5 bases from V and 0 from J; bases not matched to a gene: 4. The CDR3 DNA sequence: TGTGCCAGCAGTCCCTGGGGGGGCTCCTACGAGCAGTACTTC. This sequence encodes CASSPWGGSYEQYF.

This clone has only a few counts. This chain uses TRBV28 with TRBJ1-1; the D gene is possibly TRBD1 (5 bases). This CDR3 has 16 amino acids. The germline gives CDR1 MDHEN, CDR2 SYDVKM. Trimming took off 2 bases at V and 5 bases at J, with 18 bases between the two ends. CDR3 sequence: CASSLPGRTGGTEAFF. In DNA form, the CDR3 reads TGTGCCAGCAGTTTACCAGGGCGAACTGGGGGGACTGAAGCTTTCTTT.

The chain carries TRBV6-5 and TRBJ2-1, with 10 bases matching TRBD1. Germline CDR1 is MNHEY and CDR2 is SVGAGI. The V segment lost 6 bases and the J segment 3 bases; nucleotides outside the gene matches: 5. The CDR3 covers 15 residues. The chain's CDR3 is CASRGGTGVYNEQFF. For the CDR3, the DNA is TGTGCCAGCAGGGGAGGGACAGGGGTCTACAATGAGCAGTTCTTC.

In regard to this clone: This same CDR3 is encoded by further DNA sequences in the sample. The chain is built from TRBV6-1 and TRBJ1-5, with 10 bases matching TRBD1. CDR3 length equals 13 residues. Germline loops: CDR1 MNHNS, CDR2 SASEGT. V was clipped by 5 bases and J by 6 bases; unmatched bases: 1. In DNA form, the CDR3 reads TGTGCCAGCAGTAGGGACAGGGGTCAGCCCCAGCATTTT. Translating it yields CASSRDRGQPQHF.

The chain links TRBV10-3 to TRBJ1-5; D uncertain. The CDR3 totals 12 residues. V was pared by 10 bases and J by 4 bases, with 11 bases between. The V gene's germline CDR1 is ENHRY and CDR2 SYGVKD. The CDR3 here is CATSGLNQPQHF. CDR3 nucleotide sequence: TGTGCCACCTCCGGTTTGAATCAGCCCCAGCATTTT.

V and J are TRBV29-1 and TRBJ2-3; TRBD2 matches at 8 bases. This CDR3 comprises 15 residues. Germline CDR1 reads SQVTM; CDR2 reads ANQGSEA. V lost 2 bases to trimming and J lost 7 bases; unmatched junction nucleotides: 11. CDR3 sequence reads: CSVESLAGSINTQYF. The CDR3 coding sequence is TGCAGCGTTGAATCATTAGCGGGGTCAATCAATACGCAGTATTTT.

This clone was found a few times. The V and J genes are TRBV7-2 and TRBJ2-1; maybe TRBD2 (5 bases). The CDR3 spans 15 residues. CDR1 and CDR2 from the germline V gene are SGHTA and FQGNSA. V gave up 2 bases and J gave up 7 bases, with 15 bases separating them. The CDR3 DNA sequence: TGTGCCAGCAGCTTAACCCTAGCTCTAGGTAATGAGCAGTTCTTC. Amino acid sequence: CASSLTLALGNEQFF.

The V gene is TRBV27, the J gene TRBJ1-1, with TRBD1 matching over 9 bases. The CDR3 runs to 17 residues. Germline V gives CDR1 MNHEY, CDR2 SMNVEV (reference sequence). Trimming at V came to 4 bases and at J to 4 bases, leaving 13 bases not matched to a gene. The chain's CDR3 is CASSSLTGTGKITEAFF. CDR3 bases: TGTGCCAGCAGTTCCCTAACCGGGACAGGGAAAATCACTGAAGCTTTCTTT.

The gene calls are TRBV6-5 and TRBJ1-4, with a possible D match to TRBD1 (6 bases). This CDR3 region has 15 residues. Germline CDR1 reads MNHEY; CDR2 reads SVGAGI. The V end was cut by 5 bases, the J end by 0 bases, with 10 bases between. Here the CDR3 DNA reads TGTGCCAGCAGTATCAGGGGAGCAACTAATGAAAAACTGTTTTTT. This translates into CASSIRGATNEKLFF.

The J gene is TRBJ1-1, the V gene TRBV6-1, with D possibly TRBD1 on 6 matching bases. Germline assignment: CDR1 MNHNS and CDR2 SASEGT. The CDR3 loop spans 15 amino acids. The V and J ends lost 6 bases and 3 bases respectively, with 17 bases between them. The DNA of the CDR3 is TGTGCCAGCAGAGTATATACAGGGAAGGACACTGAAGCTTTCTTT. Amino acid sequence: CASRVYTGKDTEAFF.

The chain couples TRBV13 to TRBJ2-5; no definite D call. Germline CDR1 is PRHDT and CDR2 is FYEKMQ (reference sequence). The CDR3 loop spans 13 amino acids. Trimming took 0 bases from V and 5 from J, leaving 7 bases between them. The CDR3 bases are TGTGCCAGCAGCTTAGGTTCTCGGGAGACCCAGTACTTC. It is translated as CASSLGSRETQYF.